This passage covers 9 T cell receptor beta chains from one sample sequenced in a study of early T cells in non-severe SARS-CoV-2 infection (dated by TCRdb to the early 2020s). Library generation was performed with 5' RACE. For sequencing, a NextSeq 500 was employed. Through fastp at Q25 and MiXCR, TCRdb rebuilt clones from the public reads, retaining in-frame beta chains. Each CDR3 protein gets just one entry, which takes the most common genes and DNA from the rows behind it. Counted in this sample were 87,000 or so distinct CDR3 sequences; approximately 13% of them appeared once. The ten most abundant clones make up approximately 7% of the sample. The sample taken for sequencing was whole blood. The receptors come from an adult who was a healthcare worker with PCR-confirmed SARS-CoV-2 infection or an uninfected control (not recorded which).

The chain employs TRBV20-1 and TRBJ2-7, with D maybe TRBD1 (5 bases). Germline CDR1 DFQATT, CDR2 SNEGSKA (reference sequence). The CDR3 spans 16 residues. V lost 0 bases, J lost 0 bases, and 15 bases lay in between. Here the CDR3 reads CSARDPSTGFSYEQYF. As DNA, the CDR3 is TGCAGTGCTAGAGACCCCTCAACAGGATTCTCCTACGAGCAGTACTTC.

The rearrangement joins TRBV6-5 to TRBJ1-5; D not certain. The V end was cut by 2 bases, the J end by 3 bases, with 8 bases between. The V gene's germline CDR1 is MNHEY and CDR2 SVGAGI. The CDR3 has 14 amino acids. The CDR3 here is CASSYAQNNQPQHF. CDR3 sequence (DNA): TGTGCCAGCAGTTACGCGCAGAACAATCAGCCCCAGCATTTT.

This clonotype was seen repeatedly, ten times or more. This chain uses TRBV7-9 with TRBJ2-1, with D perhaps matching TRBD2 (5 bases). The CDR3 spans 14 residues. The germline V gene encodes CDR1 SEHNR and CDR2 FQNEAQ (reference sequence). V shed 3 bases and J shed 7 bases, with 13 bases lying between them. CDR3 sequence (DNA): TGTGCCAGCAGCTTCCTGGCTTCGGGGAATGAGCAGTTCTTC. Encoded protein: CASSFLASGNEQFF. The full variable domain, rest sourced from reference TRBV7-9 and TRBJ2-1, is DTGVSQNPRHKITKRGQNVTFRCDPISEHNRLYWYRQTLGQGPEFLTYFQNEAQLEKSRLLSDRFSAERPKGSFSTLEIQRTEQGDSAMYLCASSFLASGNEQFFGPGTRLTVL.

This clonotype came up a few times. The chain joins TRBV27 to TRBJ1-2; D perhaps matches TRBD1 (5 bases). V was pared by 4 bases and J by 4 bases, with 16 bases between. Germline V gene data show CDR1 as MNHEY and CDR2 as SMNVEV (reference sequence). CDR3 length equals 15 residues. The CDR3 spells CASSSPLAGLYGYTF. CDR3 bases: TGTGCCAGCAGTTCCCCTCTGGCGGGGCTCTATGGCTACACCTTC.

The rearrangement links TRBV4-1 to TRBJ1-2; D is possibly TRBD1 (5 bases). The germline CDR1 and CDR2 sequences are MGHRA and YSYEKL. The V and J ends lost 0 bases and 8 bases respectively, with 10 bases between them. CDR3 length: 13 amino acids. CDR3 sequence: CASSQDGAGGYTF. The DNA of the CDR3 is TGCGCCAGCAGCCAAGACGGGGCGGGAGGCTACACCTTC.

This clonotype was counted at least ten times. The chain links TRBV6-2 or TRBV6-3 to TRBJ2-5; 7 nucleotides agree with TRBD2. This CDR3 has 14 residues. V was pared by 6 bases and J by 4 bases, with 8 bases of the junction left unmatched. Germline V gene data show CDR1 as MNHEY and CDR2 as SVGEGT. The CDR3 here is CASSNPGGLETQYF. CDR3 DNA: TGTGCCAGCAGCAACCCGGGAGGCTTAGAGACCCAGTACTTC.

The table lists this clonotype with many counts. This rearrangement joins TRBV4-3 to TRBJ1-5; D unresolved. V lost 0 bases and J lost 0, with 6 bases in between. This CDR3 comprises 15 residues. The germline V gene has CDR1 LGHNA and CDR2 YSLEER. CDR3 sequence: CASSQDRLSNQPQHF. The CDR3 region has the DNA TGCGCCAGCAGCCAAGATCGACTTAGCAATCAGCCCCAGCATTTT.

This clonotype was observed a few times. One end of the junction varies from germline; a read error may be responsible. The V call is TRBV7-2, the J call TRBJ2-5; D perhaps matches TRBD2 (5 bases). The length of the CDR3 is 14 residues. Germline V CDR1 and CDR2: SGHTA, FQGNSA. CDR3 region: CVSSLYGNQETQYF. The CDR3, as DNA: TGTGTCAGCAGCTTGTACGGGAACCAAGAGACCCAGTACTTC.

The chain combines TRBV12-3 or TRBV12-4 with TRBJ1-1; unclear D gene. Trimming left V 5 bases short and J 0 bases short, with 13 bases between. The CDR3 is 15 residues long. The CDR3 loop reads CASSRRSGLNTEAFF. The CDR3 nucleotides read TGTGCCAGCAGTCGTAGGAGTGGGTTGAACACTGAAGCTTTCTTT.